What follows are 20 T cell receptor beta chains derived from one specimen sequenced in a study of T-cell memory formation after mild COVID-19. Each CDR3 protein gets one entry after TCRdb re-called the 5' RACE reads with MiXCR. The sample lists 250,000 to 300,000 distinct CDR3 sequences; under 20% were seen once. Sequenced sample: PBMCs or a T cell subset sorted from them (not recorded which). All receptors come from a man aged 18 to 29 who had mild COVID-19 (a few samples of this study predate the infection). Cell type and time point are not known.

The chain is built from TRBV25-1 and TRBJ2-1; D ambiguous. Trimming stripped 8 bases from V and 0 bases from J, with 8 bases between. There are 13 residues in the CDR3. Germline V lookup: CDR1 MGHDK, CDR2 SYGVNS. For the CDR3, the DNA is TGTGCCAGCGGCCGGGTCTCCTACAATGAGCAGTTCTTC. The encoded protein is CASGRVSYNEQFF.

The gene calls are TRBV5-1 and TRBJ2-7; 7 bases match TRBD1. The CDR3 length is 15 residues. Trimming at V came to 5 bases and at J to 3 bases, leaving 11 bases not matched to a gene. Germline-derived CDR1 and CDR2 are SGHRS and YFSETQ. DNA for the CDR3: TGCGCCAGCAGTCCCTCCACAGGGGAACTCTACGAGCAGTACTTC. The encoded protein is CASSPSTGELYEQYF.

This chain uses TRBV6-5 with TRBJ2-7; TRBD1 aligns across 7 bases. V was pared by 0 bases and J by 7 bases, with 6 bases of the junction left unmatched. Germline loops: CDR1 MNHEY, CDR2 SVGAGI. CDR3 size: 14 residues. The CDR3 DNA sequence: TGTGCCAGCAGTTACTCAAGGGGGCGCGGGGAGCAGTACGTC. Translating it yields CASSYSRGRGEQYV.

The V call is TRBV6-2 or TRBV6-3, the J call TRBJ2-7; the match to TRBD1 covers 9 bases. Germline V gives CDR1 MNHEY, CDR2 SVGEGT. The ends lost 6 bases at V and 9 bases at J; junction bases unmatched: 15. CDR3 length equals 15 residues. CDR3 sequence (DNA): TGTGCCAGCAGCGATCCGGGACAGGGTGCCCCAGGGCAGTACTTC. Amino acid sequence: CASSDPGQGAPGQYF.

The CDR3 DNA reads TGTGCCAGCAGTAAGGACAGGGGAGTCCATCAGCCCCAGCATTTT. Translating it yields CASSKDRGVHQPQHF. V is TRBV6-2 or TRBV6-3 and J is TRBJ1-5; 9 positions match TRBD1. This CDR3 is built from 15 residues. Germline trimming cut 5 bases from V and 5 bases from J; bases unmatched to any gene: 7. The germline V gene has CDR1 MNHEY and CDR2 SVGEGT.

This chain connects TRBV5-1 to TRBJ2-5, with D perhaps matching TRBD1 or TRBD2 (7 bases each). This CDR3 is built from 15 residues. The germline V and J ends were trimmed by 4 bases and 5 bases, with 18 bases remaining between them. CDR1 SGHRS and CDR2 YFSETQ come from the germline V gene. The CDR3 DNA reads as TGCGCCAGCAGCATTGGGGGGGACAGTTTCGAGACCCAGTACTTC. Its translation: CASSIGGDSFETQYF.

This clonotype was observed many times. V is TRBV7-2 and J is TRBJ1-1; 7 nucleotides agree with TRBD1. Germline V gene sequence: CDR1 SGHTA, CDR2 FQGNSA. The CDR3 totals 12 residues. Losses at the gene ends were 1 base for V and 11 bases for J; bases not matched to a gene: 4. For the CDR3, the DNA is TGTGCCAGCAGCTTAGGCCCACAGGGGGCTTTCTTT. The encoded protein is CASSLGPQGAFF.

This clonotype was picked up a small number of times. J is TRBJ2-3 and V is TRBV7-2; 7 bases agree with TRBD2. From germline, CDR1 is SGHTA and CDR2 FQGNSA. V lost 4 bases and J lost 6; bases outside the gene matches: 10. CDR3 length equals 15 residues. The CDR3 DNA sequence: TGTGCCAGCAGCTCTAGCGGCGGACCCGCCGATACGCAGTATTTT. This gives the protein CASSSSGGPADTQYF.

This clonotype has ten or more counts. The chain combines TRBV10-3 with TRBJ2-1; 10 bases map to TRBD2. V lost 11 bases to trimming and J lost 6 bases; unmatched junction nucleotides: 13. CDR3 length equals 15 residues. In germline, CDR1 is ENHRY, CDR2 SYGVKD. The CDR3 loop is CAAKSLAGALNEQFF. The CDR3 bases are TGTGCCGCTAAGTCGCTAGCGGGGGCGCTCAATGAGCAGTTCTTC.

The V and J genes are TRBV29-1 and TRBJ1-1, with D tentatively TRBD1 (5 bases). Germline loops: CDR1 SQVTM, CDR2 ANQGSEA. This CDR3 is 12 amino acids long. The V end lost 2 bases, the J end lost 6 bases, and 10 bases lay between the germline ends. The CDR3 region is CSVEQGGPEAFF. CDR3 nucleotides: TGCAGCGTTGAACAGGGCGGGCCTGAAGCTTTCTTT.

The chain combines TRBV7-9 with TRBJ2-3; possible D gene TRBD2, 5 bases. Germline V CDR1 and CDR2: SEHNR, FQNEAQ (reference sequence). The CDR3 sequence is 15 residues long. Trimming removed 3 bases from V and 3 bases from J, with 13 bases in between. CDR3 coding DNA: TGTGCCAGCAGCTTGTCCGCCCAGCGGACAGATACGCAGTATTTT. As protein: CASSLSAQRTDTQYF.

V is TRBV15 and J is TRBJ2-6, with D unresolved. V lost 0 bases to trimming and J lost 0 bases, with 9 bases between them. Germline V gene sequence: CDR1 LNHNV, CDR2 YYDKDF (reference sequence). The CDR3 runs 17 residues. The CDR3 reads CATSRDLRYSGANVLTF. Here the CDR3 DNA reads TGTGCCACCAGCAGAGATCTCCGGTACTCTGGGGCCAACGTCCTGACTTTC.

The chain recombines TRBV12-3 or TRBV12-4 with TRBJ2-5; D is perhaps TRBD1 (6 bases). Trimming removed 2 bases at V and 2 bases at J, with 15 bases between. This CDR3 has 16 residues. This CDR3 reads CASSLSSGTPQETQYF. CDR3 DNA sequence: TGTGCCAGCAGTTTATCCTCGGGGACACCACAAGAGACCCAGTACTTC.

This clonotype has at least ten counts. The chain has TRBV12-3 or TRBV12-4 and TRBJ1-1, with D possibly matching TRBD1 (5 bases). The CDR3 sequence is 15 residues long. Trimming removed 2 bases from V and 4 bases from J, with 14 bases in between. CDR3 coding DNA: TGTGCCAGCAGTTTATCAGGGACTCTGAGCACTGAAGCTTTCTTT. Its protein product is CASSLSGTLSTEAFF.

This chain uses TRBV28 with TRBJ2-7, with unresolved D. The CDR3 extends over 13 amino acids. Trimming left V 3 bases short and J 2 bases short, with 8 bases between. Per germline, CDR1 MDHEN and CDR2 SYDVKM. The CDR3 sequence is CASSLGRTYEQYV. For the CDR3, the DNA is TGTGCCAGCAGTTTGGGCCGAACCTACGAGCAGTACGTC.

This sequence joins TRBV4-2 and TRBJ2-3; tentatively, D is TRBD2 (6 bases). The V gene's germline CDR1 is LGHNA and CDR2 YNFKEQ. Trimming stripped 4 bases from V and 1 base from J, with 18 bases between. The CDR3 loop spans 17 amino acids. The CDR3 sequence is CASSPSMGGGGTDTQYF. The CDR3 nucleotides read TGTGCCAGCAGCCCCTCTATGGGGGGTGGGGGCACAGATACGCAGTATTTT.

The chain joins TRBV7-9 to TRBJ2-1; perhaps TRBD1 as D (5 bases). Germline assignment: CDR1 SEHNR and CDR2 FQNEAQ (reference sequence). This CDR3 is 13 amino acids long. The V and J ends lost 6 bases and 9 bases respectively, with 15 bases between them. The CDR3 nucleotides are TGTGCCAGCAGTCGTGGTGGGGCCGGTGAGCAGTTCTTC. Amino acids: CASSRGGAGEQFF.

This clonotype was observed a handful of times. CDR3 in amino acids: CASSYTQQGKSKNIQYF. CDR3 bases: TGTGCCAGCAGTTACACCCAACAGGGAAAGTCCAAAAACATTCAGTACTTC. The chain is built from TRBV6-6 and TRBJ2-4, with D possibly matching TRBD1 (6 bases). V was trimmed by 2 bases and J by 2 bases, leaving 16 bases between them. The CDR3 spans 17 residues. Germline V gene lookup returns CDR1 MNHNY and CDR2 SVGAGI (reference sequence).

This sequence joins TRBV5-6 and TRBJ1-1, with 8 bases fitting TRBD1. V was clipped by 4 bases and J by 5 bases; unmatched bases: 7. Germline V gives CDR1 SGHDT, CDR2 YYEEEE. The CDR3 runs 14 residues. CDR3 bases: TGTGCCAGCAGCCGAAGGACAGGGCTTACTGAAGCTTTCTTT. This codes for CASSRRTGLTEAFF.

This clonotype was counted a few times. The chain recombines TRBV4-1 with TRBJ2-5, with D possibly being TRBD2 (7 bases). Germline V lookup: CDR1 MGHRA, CDR2 YSYEKL. The CDR3 is 16 residues long. Trimming took 0 bases from V and 2 from J, leaving 13 bases between them. The CDR3 loop reads CASSQDPRGPQETQYF. The CDR3 DNA reads TGCGCCAGCAGCCAAGACCCGCGGGGGCCTCAAGAGACCCAGTACTTC.